Listed below are T cell receptor beta chains from one sample, sequenced in a study of cytomegalovirus exposure and HLA in healthy donors. The protocol was immunoSEQ multiplex PCR, while the TCRdb copy is restricted to in-frame clones and leaves out a portion. The data contain hundreds of thousands of clones, 80% to 90% of them singletons. Sequenced input: PBMCs. The source of these receptors is a woman between 18 and 30 years old in good health and CMV-seronegative. Both conserved end residues are part of each CDR3. The D gene is left open where the match is weak. Rows give clone size only sometimes, using once, few, many, or a class for an expanded clone.

size: .; V: TRBV30; J: TRBJ2-2; D: .; DNA: TGTGCCTGGAGCTTGCGACTTCCAGGGGAGCTGTTTTTT; CDR3: CAWSLRLPGELFF
size: .; V: TRBV9; J: TRBJ2-7; D: .; DNA: TGTGCCAGCAGCCCCTCCCCGAGCTCCTACGAGCAGTACTTC; CDR3: CASSPSPSSYEQYF
size: .; V: TRBV7-9; J: TRBJ1-4; D: .; DNA: TGTGCCAGCAGCTTACAATTTGGTTCAGCAACTAATGAAAAACTGTTTTTT; CDR3: CASSLQFGSATNEKLFF
size: once; V: TRBV19; J: TRBJ2-2; D: .; DNA: TGTGCCAGTAGTGCACAGCTGTCGCTAAACACCGGGGAGCTGTTTTTT; CDR3: CASSAQLSLNTGELFF
size: .; V: TRBV5-1; J: TRBJ2-5; D: TRBD1; DNA: TGCGCCAGCAGAGATACTTGGGGGACAGGGTATCACTTC; CDR3: CASRDTWGTGYHF
size: .; V: TRBV27; J: TRBJ2-4; D: TRBD1; DNA: TGTGCCAGCAGTTGGGGGACAGGGGAAAACATTCAGTACTTC; CDR3: CASSWGTGENIQYF
size: .; V: TRBV23-1; J: TRBJ2-2; D: .; DNA: TGCGCCAGCATACACAACACCGGGGAGCTGTTTTTT; CDR3: CASIHNTGELFF
size: .; V: TRBV19; J: TRBJ1-2; D: .; DNA: TGTGCCAGTAGTATAGGACAGCGAGGCTACACCTTC; CDR3: CASSIGQRGYTF
size: .; V: TRBV23-1; J: TRBJ2-1; D: TRBD1; DNA: TGCGCCCGGCGACAGGGGCCCACACACAATGAGCAGTTCTTC; CDR3: CARRQGPTHNEQFF
size: .; V: TRBV5-6; J: TRBJ2-1; D: TRBD2; DNA: TGTGCCAGCAGACCTACCCCGGGAGGGCCGGACAATGAGCAGTTCTTC; CDR3: CASRPTPGGPDNEQFF
size: .; V: TRBV28; J: TRBJ2-1; D: TRBD2; DNA: TGTGCCAGCAGCTCTCCACTGACTAGCGGGAGCCTTAGAGGTCCCTACAATGAGCAGTTCTTC; CDR3: CASSSPLTSGSLRGPYNEQFF
size: .; V: TRBV27; J: TRBJ2-7; D: .; DNA: TGTGCCAGCAGTTTATTGAGCTCCTACGAGCAGTACTTC; CDR3: CASSLLSSYEQYF
size: .; V: TRBV5-1; J: TRBJ2-1; D: .; DNA: TGCGCCAGCAGCGTTATTCTAAGCGCCGACAATGAGCAGTTCTTC; CDR3: CASSVILSADNEQFF
size: few; V: TRBV11-2; J: TRBJ2-1; D: TRBD2; DNA: TGTGCCAGCAGAAGCACTAGCGGAGACAATGAGCAGTTCTTC; CDR3: CASRSTSGDNEQFF
size: .; V: TRBV6-5; J: TRBJ1-1; D: .; DNA: TGTGCCAGCAGTTATGAGACAGCCCTGAACACTGAAGCTTTCTTT; CDR3: CASSYETALNTEAFF
size: .; V: TRBV29-1; J: TRBJ2-7; D: .; DNA: TGCAGCGCAACCCAGGATCACGAGCAGTACTTC; CDR3: CSATQDHEQYF
size: .; V: TRBV7-9; J: TRBJ2-1; D: .; DNA: TGTGCCAGCACCCAAACAGGGCCGGGCAATGAGCAGTTCTTC; CDR3: CASTQTGPGNEQFF
size: .; V: TRBV18; J: TRBJ2-1; D: TRBD2; DNA: TGTGCCAGCTCGCATAGCGGGAGGGCGGGCAATGAGCAGTTCTTC; CDR3: CASSHSGRAGNEQFF
size: .; V: TRBV29-1; J: TRBJ2-6; D: .; DNA: TGCAGCGTTGAACGGGGAAGCTCTGGGGCCAACGTCCTGACTTTC; CDR3: CSVERGSSGANVLTF
size: .; V: TRBV21-1; J: TRBJ1-2; D: .; DNA: TGTGCCAGCAGCAAAGTAGAGTACTATGGCTACACCTTC; CDR3: CASSKVEYYGYTF
size: .; V: TRBV11-1; J: TRBJ2-7; D: TRBD2; DNA: TGTGCCAGCAGCTTAGCTACTAGCGGGGGCGCAGAGCAGTACTTC; CDR3: CASSLATSGGAEQYF
size: .; V: TRBV6-5; J: TRBJ2-3; D: TRBD2; DNA: TGTGCCAGCAGTCAGAACGGGGGGGTAACAGATACGCAGTATTTT; CDR3: CASSQNGGVTDTQYF
size: .; V: TRBV5-1; J: TRBJ1-2; D: .; DNA: TGCGCCAGCAGCCGGGACATCGGTAGCCACCGAAACTATGGCTACACCTTC; CDR3: CASSRDIGSHRNYGYTF
size: .; V: TRBV5-1; J: TRBJ2-7; D: TRBD1; DNA: TGCGCCAGCAGCTGGGGACAGTCATACGAGCAGTACTTC; CDR3: CASSWGQSYEQYF
size: .; V: TRBV27; J: TRBJ1-3; D: TRBD1; DNA: TGTGCCAGCAGTCCCGGGACAGGCGGTGGAAACACCATATATTTT; CDR3: CASSPGTGGGNTIYF
size: .; V: TRBV7-6; J: TRBJ2-3; D: TRBD2; DNA: TGTGCCAGCAGCTTGGGCGGGAGCCCAGATACGCAGTATTTT; CDR3: CASSLGGSPDTQYF
size: once; V: TRBV18; J: TRBJ1-2; D: .; DNA: TGTGCCAGCTCACAGACAGAAGGCTACACCTTC; CDR3: CASSQTEGYTF
size: .; V: TRBV30; J: TRBJ1-5; D: TRBD1; DNA: TGTGCCTGGAGCCCGGGACAGGGACCCAATCAGCCCCAGCATTTT; CDR3: CAWSPGQGPNQPQHF
size: few; V: TRBV2; J: TRBJ1-6; D: TRBD1; DNA: TGTGCCAGCGGGGGGACAGGGGGAAATAATTCACCCCTCCACTTT; CDR3: CASGGTGGNNSPLHF
size: .; V: TRBV28; J: TRBJ1-1; D: .; DNA: TGTGCCAGCAGTTTCTTGAGGGGGTGGAACACTGAAGCTTTCTTT; CDR3: CASSFLRGWNTEAFF
size: .; V: TRBV11-2; J: TRBJ2-7; D: TRBD2; DNA: TGTGCCAGCAGCTTAATCGTAGCGGGGGGGCCGGACAAGGACGAGCAGTACTTC; CDR3: CASSLIVAGGPDKDEQYF
size: .; V: TRBV2; J: TRBJ1-5; D: .; DNA: TGTGCCAGCAGTGACCAGGGGCTCATAGTGGAGCCCCAGCATTTT; CDR3: CASSDQGLIVEPQHF